These 21 T cell receptor beta chains share one sample of origin, sequenced in a study of cytomegalovirus exposure and HLA in healthy donors. 13 Jbeta primers and 60 Vbeta primers were used for the PCR. Assay: immunoSEQ multiplex PCR; the TCRdb copy retains only in-frame clones and omits some. The sample contains approximately 250,000 clones, 78% of which appear only once. The source material was PBMCs. These receptors were taken from a boy younger than 18 in good health and CMV-seronegative.

This CDR3 is CASSLGQRGPYNEQFF. Here the CDR3 DNA reads TGTGCCAGCAGTTTAGGCCAGCGGGGGCCTTACAATGAGCAGTTCTTC. The rearrangement links TRBV27 to TRBJ2-1; 8 bases map to TRBD2. The V gene's germline CDR1 is MNHEY and CDR2 SMNVEV (reference sequence). The CDR3 is 16 residues long. After removal of 2 bases from V and 4 bases from J, the junction contained 7 bases not matched to a gene.

This clone has just a few counts. The V and J genes are TRBV7-9 and TRBJ1-1; TRBD1 is a possible D gene (6 bases). CDR3 length: 14 amino acids. The germline V gene has CDR1 SEHNR and CDR2 FQNEAQ (reference sequence). Trimming took 5 bases from V and 6 from J, leaving 16 bases between them. CDR3 loop: CASSRTQGVPEAFF. In DNA form, the CDR3 reads TGTGCCAGCAGCCGTACACAGGGTGTCCCTGAAGCTTTCTTT.

This chain joins TRBV6-5 and TRBJ1-5, with D possibly TRBD1 on 5 matching bases. Germline V gene lookup returns CDR1 MNHEY and CDR2 SVGAGI. The CDR3 is made up of 15 amino acids. V was clipped by 5 bases and J by 2 bases, with 13 bases between them. CDR3 residues: CASSPEWGGNQPQHF. The DNA for the CDR3 is TGTGCCAGCAGTCCCGAATGGGGGGGCAATCAGCCCCAGCATTTT.

The chain is built from TRBV6-5 and TRBJ2-3; possible D gene TRBD1, 6 bases. This CDR3 contains 12 residues. Per germline, CDR1 MNHEY and CDR2 SVGAGI. The V end lost 7 bases, the J end lost 3 bases, and 8 bases lay between the germline ends. The CDR3 is CASKTGTDTQYF. As DNA, the CDR3 is TGTGCCAGCAAAACAGGGACAGATACGCAGTATTTT.

The genes are TRBV27 and TRBJ1-5; D call uncertain. There are 13 residues in the CDR3. The germline V gene encodes CDR1 MNHEY and CDR2 SMNVEV (reference sequence). Trimming cost V 6 bases and J 3 bases, with 9 bases left between them. CDR3 in amino acids: CASRTAYNQPQHF. The CDR3 nucleotides read TGTGCCAGCAGAACAGCCTACAATCAGCCCCAGCATTTT.

V usage is TRBV5-1 and J usage is TRBJ2-2; 9 bases agree with TRBD1. Germline loops: CDR1 SGHRS, CDR2 YFSETQ. This CDR3 comprises 15 residues. V trimming: 4 bases; J trimming: 3 bases; junction bases outside the gene matches: 4. In nucleotides, the CDR3 is TGCGCCAGCAGCCTACAGGGGGCTGACACCGGGGAGCTGTTTTTT. Residues: CASSLQGADTGELFF.

This clone was detected only once. The V gene is TRBV27, the J gene TRBJ2-5; 14 bases fit TRBD2. V was clipped by 2 bases and J by 5 bases; unmatched bases: 4. The CDR3 contains 16 residues. In germline, CDR1 is MNHEY, CDR2 SMNVEV (reference sequence). The CDR3 DNA reads as TGTGCCAGCAGTTTACGGGGGACTAGCGGGGGCGAGACCCAGTACTTC. Its protein is CASSLRGTSGGETQYF.

This clone was detected only a few times. The junction shows a germline mismatch at one end, possibly a read error. CDR3 DNA sequence: TGTGCTAGCAGCTTAGCCCTTCTCTATCCGGACTCTATGGGAAACACCATATATTTT. Its protein is CASSLALLYPDSMGNTIYF. The chain uses TRBV7-7 and TRBJ1-3; no reliable D call. The CDR3 sequence is 19 residues long. Germline loops: CDR1 SSHAT, CDR2 FNYEAQ (reference sequence).

The genes are TRBV18 and TRBJ2-7; 7 bases fit TRBD1. CDR3 length: 16 amino acids. Germline lookup yields CDR1 KGHSH and CDR2 LQKENI. After removal of 3 bases from V and 2 bases from J, the junction contained 10 bases not matched to a gene. CDR3 bases: TGTGCCAGCTCACCGGATTACACAGGGGCCACCTACGAGCAGTACTTC. It specifies CASSPDYTGATYEQYF. The entire variable domain, with the rest obtained from reference TRBV18 and TRBJ2-7, is as follows: NAGVMQNPRHLVRRRGQEARLRCSPMKGHSHVYWYRQLPEEGLKFMVYLQKENIIDESGMPKERFSAEFPKEGPSILRIQQVVRGDSAAYFCASSPDYTGATYEQYFGPGTRLTVT.

V usage is TRBV5-5 and J usage is TRBJ1-4; TRBD1 agrees at 7 bases. This CDR3 spans 15 amino acids. The J segment lost 1 base and the V segment lost 4 bases, leaving 4 bases of the junction unmatched. Per germline, CDR1 SGHKS and CDR2 YYEKEE (reference sequence). The CDR3 loop reads CASSPRQGTNEKLFF. The DNA for the CDR3 is TGTGCCAGCAGCCCACGACAGGGAACTAATGAAAAACTGTTTTTT. The full variable domain, completed using reference TRBV5-5 and TRBJ1-4, is DAGVTQSPTHLIKTRGQQVTLRCSPISGHKSVSWYQQVLGQGPQFIFQYYEKEERGRGNFPDRFSARQFPNYSSELNVNALLLGDSALYLCASSPRQGTNEKLFFGSGTQLSVL.

V usage is TRBV18 and J usage is TRBJ2-7; D is unclear. Trimming pared 6 bases from V and 2 bases from J, leaving 8 bases between. Germline CDR1 KGHSH, CDR2 LQKENI. The CDR3 has 12 amino acids. The CDR3 reads CASSRVPYEQYF. The CDR3 nucleotides are TGTGCCAGCTCCCGCGTCCCCTACGAGCAGTACTTC.

This clone has just one count. This chain connects TRBV10-3 to TRBJ2-3; 10 nucleotides align to TRBD1. The junction had 3 bases not matched to a gene; V was cut back by 8 bases and J by 4 bases. The CDR3 is 13 residues long. From germline, CDR1 is ENHRY and CDR2 SYGVKD. Here the CDR3 DNA reads TGTGCCATCGCCGGGACAGGGGCAGATACGCAGTATTTT. This gives the protein CAIAGTGADTQYF.

V gene TRBV30 combines with J gene TRBJ1-3, with a weak D call TRBD1 (5 bases). CDR3 size: 16 residues. Germline values: CDR1 GTSNPN, CDR2 SVGIG (reference sequence). V shed 2 bases and J shed 0 bases, with 14 bases lying between them. The CDR3 spells CAWSSLQESSGNTIYF. CDR3 bases: TGTGCCTGGAGTTCCCTACAGGAGAGCTCTGGAAACACCATATATTTT.

This chain connects TRBV21-1 to TRBJ1-2. TRBV21-1 counts as a pseudogene. This CDR3 region has 8 residues. CDR3 nucleotide sequence: TGTTGGCGGTTCGGCTACACCTTC. Encoded protein: CWRFGYTF.

The V gene is TRBV6-5, the J gene TRBJ2-5; a weak D match, TRBD2 (7 bases). This CDR3 is built from 15 residues. The germline V and J ends were trimmed by 2 bases and 5 bases, with 15 bases remaining between them. The V gene's germline CDR1 is MNHEY and CDR2 SVGAGI. The CDR3 DNA reads as TGTGCCAGCAGTTACATCGGGGGGCCGAAGGAGACCCAGTACTTC. Translating it yields CASSYIGGPKETQYF.

As DNA, the CDR3 is TGTGCCAGCAGCAATGGGGGGGGTTTCGGAGAGACCCAGTACTTC. Its protein product is CASSNGGGFGETQYF. The rearrangement links TRBV9 to TRBJ2-5, with TRBD2 matching over 7 bases. CDR1 and CDR2 (germline): SGDLS, YYNGEE. The CDR3 has 15 amino acids. The J segment lost 4 bases and the V segment lost 4 bases, leaving 10 bases of the junction unmatched.

This clone appeared a few times. This chain links TRBV5-1 with TRBJ2-3; 7 bases match TRBD2. With V trimmed by 3 bases and J by 6 bases, 13 bases remained unmatched. Germline-derived CDR1 and CDR2 are SGHRS and YFSETQ. The CDR3 contains 16 residues. The CDR3 DNA reads TGCGCCAGCAGCTCCACAGCCGCGGGAGTTTCCGATACGCAGTATTTT. Amino acid sequence: CASSSTAAGVSDTQYF. Filled out from reference TRBV5-1 and TRBJ2-3, the complete variable domain reads KAGVTQTPRYLIKTRGQQVTLSCSPISGHRSVSWYQQTPGQGLQFLFEYFSETQRNKGNFPGRFSGRQFSNSRSEMNVSTLELGDSALYLCASSSTAAGVSDTQYFGPGTRLTVL.

The chain carries TRBV10-3 and TRBJ2-7; 8 bases line up with TRBD1. The V gene's germline CDR1 is ENHRY and CDR2 SYGVKD. The CDR3 spans 14 residues. V lost 3 bases and J lost 5; bases outside the gene matches: 6. The CDR3 DNA reads TGTGCCATCAGTGAACCGGACAGGGCCAACGAGCAGTACTTC. Translation gives CAISEPDRANEQYF.

The chain combines TRBV5-1 with TRBJ2-5; the match to TRBD1 covers 10 bases. Trimming removed 4 bases from V and 5 bases from J; junction bases left unmatched: 14. The CDR3 contains 17 residues. Germline V gene lookup returns CDR1 SGHRS and CDR2 YFSETQ. CDR3 amino acids: CASSPQHMTGGAETQYF. The CDR3 DNA follows: TGCGCCAGCAGCCCACAACATATGACAGGGGGCGCGGAGACCCAGTACTTC.

The rearrangement joins TRBV6-5 to TRBJ2-5; D remains unclear. The tail of the sequence fits TRBJ2-7 better, so the J call may be wrong. The germline V gene encodes CDR1 MNHEY and CDR2 SVGAGI. The CDR3 totals 11 residues. Here the CDR3 reads CATLSSYEQYF. In DNA form, the CDR3 reads TGTGCCACCCTTAGCTCCTACGAGCAGTACTTC.

V and J are TRBV4-1 and TRBJ2-3; D possibly corresponds to TRBD1 (6 bases). V was trimmed by 2 bases and J by 3 bases, leaving 21 bases between them. This CDR3 has 18 residues. Germline V gene data show CDR1 as MGHRA and CDR2 as YSYEKL. The CDR3 sequence is CASSQSLTWQGSTDTQYF. DNA of the CDR3: TGCGCCAGCAGCCAATCCTTAACGTGGCAGGGGTCGACAGATACGCAGTATTTT.